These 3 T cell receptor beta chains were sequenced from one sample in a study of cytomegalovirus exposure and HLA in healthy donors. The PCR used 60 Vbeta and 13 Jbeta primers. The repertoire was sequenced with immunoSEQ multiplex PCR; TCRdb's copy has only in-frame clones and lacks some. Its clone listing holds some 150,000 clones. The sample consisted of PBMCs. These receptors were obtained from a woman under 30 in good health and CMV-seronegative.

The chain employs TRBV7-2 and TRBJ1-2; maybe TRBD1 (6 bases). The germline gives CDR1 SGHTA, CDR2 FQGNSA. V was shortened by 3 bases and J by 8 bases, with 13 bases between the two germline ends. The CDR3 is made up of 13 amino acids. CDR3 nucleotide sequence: TGTGCCAGCAGCTTGCAGGGGCAGACGGGCTACACCTTC. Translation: CASSLQGQTGYTF.

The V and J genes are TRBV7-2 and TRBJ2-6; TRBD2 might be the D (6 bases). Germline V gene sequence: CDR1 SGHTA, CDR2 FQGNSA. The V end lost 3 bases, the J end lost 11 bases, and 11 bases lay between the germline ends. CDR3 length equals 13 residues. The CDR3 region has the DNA TGTGCCAGCAGCTTCGGCGGGGCGGACGTCCTGACTTTC. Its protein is CASSFGGADVLTF.

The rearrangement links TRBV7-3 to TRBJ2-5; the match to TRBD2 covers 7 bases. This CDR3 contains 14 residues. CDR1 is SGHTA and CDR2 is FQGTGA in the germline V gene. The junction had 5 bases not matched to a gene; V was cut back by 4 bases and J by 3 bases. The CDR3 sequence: CASSYPGREETQYF. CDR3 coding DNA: TGTGCCAGCAGCTACCCGGGGAGGGAAGAGACCCAGTACTTC.